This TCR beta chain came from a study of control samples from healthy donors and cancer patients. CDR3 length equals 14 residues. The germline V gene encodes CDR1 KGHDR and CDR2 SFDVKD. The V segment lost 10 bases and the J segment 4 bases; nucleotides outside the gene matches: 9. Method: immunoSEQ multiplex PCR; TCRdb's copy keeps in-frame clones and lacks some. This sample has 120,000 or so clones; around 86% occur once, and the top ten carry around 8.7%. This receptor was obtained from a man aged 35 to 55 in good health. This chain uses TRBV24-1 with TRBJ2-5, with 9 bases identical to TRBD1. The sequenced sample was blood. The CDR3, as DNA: TGTGCCACTAGCTCCCAGGGACAGGGAGAGACCCAGTACTTC. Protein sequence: CATSSQGQGETQYF.